These 28 T cell receptor beta chains were all obtained from the same sample, sequenced in a study of blood T cell repertoires in COVID-19. Some clones are missing from TCRdb's copy, which holds only in-frame ones; the method was immunoSEQ multiplex PCR. In the table there are over 9,500 clones, about 80% of which are singletons. The sequenced sample consisted of peripheral blood. These TCRs come from a human donor in a cohort sampled during active COVID-19.

This clone was observed a single time. This chain joins TRBV5-1 and TRBJ2-7; 7 bases align to TRBD1. The length of the CDR3 is 16 residues. Germline trimming cut 0 bases from V and 0 bases from J; bases unmatched to any gene: 6. Germline CDR1 reads SGHRS; CDR2 reads YFSETQ. The CDR3 region is CASSLVLTGSSYEQYF. The DNA for the CDR3 is TGCGCCAGCAGCTTGGTTCTGACAGGGAGCTCCTACGAGCAGTACTTC.

The chain is built from TRBV3-1 (or the pseudogene TRBV3-2) and TRBJ1-2; D is perhaps TRBD1 (6 bases). In germline, CDR1 is LGHDT, CDR2 YNNKEL (reference sequence). V lost 4 bases and J lost 0, with 12 bases in between. This CDR3 region has 15 residues. The DNA of the CDR3 is TGTGCCAGCAGCCCAAGACGGACAGCTAACTATGGCTACACCTTC. Amino acid sequence: CASSPRRTANYGYTF.

V is TRBV6-2 or TRBV6-3 and J is TRBJ2-7; TRBD2 agrees at 8 bases. Germline V gene data show CDR1 as MNHEY and CDR2 as SVGEGT. Trimming took 4 bases from V and 3 from J; bases not matched to a gene: 2. The CDR3 runs to 13 residues. CDR3 protein: CASSSSGGYEQYF. CDR3 coding DNA: TGTGCCAGCAGTTCAAGCGGGGGCTACGAGCAGTACTTC.

V gene TRBV2 combines with J gene TRBJ2-2; 7 positions agree with TRBD1. The junction had 7 bases not matched to a gene; V was cut back by 6 bases and J by 0 bases. The CDR3 runs to 16 residues. Germline V gene sequence: CDR1 SNHLY, CDR2 FYNNEI. For the CDR3, the DNA is TGTGCCAGCAGGGGGTTTGGGACAGCGAACACCGGGGAGCTGTTTTTT. Translated, it gives CASRGFGTANTGELFF.

This chain connects TRBV2 to TRBJ2-7; D call uncertain. This CDR3 comprises 12 residues. Germline loops: CDR1 SNHLY, CDR2 FYNNEI. The V and J ends lost 7 bases and 3 bases respectively, with 10 bases between them. The CDR3 DNA reads as TGTGCCAGCACTGGGCCACGCTACGAGCAGTACTTC. Translated, it gives CASTGPRYEQYF.

A remark on this clone: At one boundary the junction diverges from the germline segment, which might be a read error. The gene calls are TRBV7-9 and TRBJ1-4; TRBD1 matches 8 bases. Per the germline V gene, CDR1 is SEHNR and CDR2 is FQNEAQ (reference sequence). The CDR3 sequence is 16 residues long. This CDR3 reads CASSWQGAQTTEKLFF. The CDR3, as DNA: TGTGCCAGCAGCTGGCAGGGGGCTCAAACTACTGAAAAACTGTTTTTT.

This chain links TRBV5-1 with TRBJ2-7; no reliable D call. This CDR3 is built from 12 residues. The germline CDR1 and CDR2 sequences are SGHRS and YFSETQ. V was pared by 0 bases and J by 6 bases, with 7 bases between. The CDR3 sequence is CASSLDTGEQYF. The CDR3 coding sequence is TGCGCCAGCAGCTTGGATACCGGCGAGCAGTACTTC.

This clone is termed medium-sized. The rearrangement links TRBV3-1 (or the pseudogene TRBV3-2) to TRBJ2-7; 8 bases agree with TRBD2. Germline V gene lookup returns CDR1 LGHDT and CDR2 YNNKEL (reference sequence). CDR3 size: 14 residues. J lost 2 bases, V lost 4 bases, and 4 bases had no gene match. As DNA, the CDR3 is TGTGCCAGCAGCCCGGGGACTAGACCCTACGAGCAGTACTTC. Protein product: CASSPGTRPYEQYF.

The chain combines TRBV4-1 with TRBJ2-7, with a weak D call TRBD1 (6 bases). V lost 2 bases and J 3 bases, leaving 17 bases between the germline ends. This CDR3 is 16 amino acids long. Germline CDR1 and CDR2: MGHRA and YSYEKL. The CDR3 DNA reads TGCGCCAGCAGCCAATCGGCGACAGGTGGCTACTACGAGCAGTACTTC. Translation: CASSQSATGGYYEQYF.

This chain uses TRBV5-1 with TRBJ1-4, with TRBD1 as a possible D gene (6 bases). Trimming cost V 4 bases and J 4 bases, with 17 bases left between them. Germline loops: CDR1 SGHRS, CDR2 YFSETQ. The CDR3 is made up of 16 amino acids. The CDR3 region is CASSPRGQPLNEKLFF. CDR3 DNA sequence: TGCGCCAGCAGCCCCCGAGGACAGCCTCTTAATGAAAAACTGTTTTTT.

Regarding this clone: At one end, the junction sequence differs from germline, possibly due to a read error. The chain uses TRBV10-3 and TRBJ2-7; 11 bases are a match to TRBD2. CDR1 and CDR2 (germline): ENHRY, SYGVKD. The CDR3 loop spans 13 amino acids. In DNA, the CDR3 is TGTGCCATCAGTGAGCCGAATACTAGCGGGGGAAACTTC. This encodes CAISEPNTSGGNF.

The chain joins TRBV6-2 or TRBV6-3 to TRBJ2-1; 12 bases are shared with TRBD2. V lost 0 bases to trimming and J lost 5 bases; unmatched junction nucleotides: 11. Germline V gene sequence: CDR1 MNHEY, CDR2 SVGEGT. This CDR3 is 19 amino acids long. CDR3 amino acids: CASSYSALRLAGVHNEQFF. The CDR3 nucleotides are TGTGCCAGCAGTTACTCGGCCCTAAGACTAGCGGGGGTCCACAATGAGCAGTTCTTC.

This clone has more than one count but fewer than ten. The genes are TRBV6-5 and TRBJ1-6; D remains ambiguous. Germline loops: CDR1 MNHEY, CDR2 SVGAGI. The CDR3 sequence is 15 residues long. Deletions cut 2 bases from V and 6 bases from J, with 11 bases between. The DNA of the CDR3 is TGTGCCAGCAGTTACGCCCGGTCACCTAATTCACCCCTCCACTTT. Its translation: CASSYARSPNSPLHF.

This clone has a handful of counts. This chain joins TRBV9 and TRBJ2-6; 7 positions match TRBD1. The V segment lost 3 bases and the J segment 0 bases; nucleotides outside the gene matches: 6. The CDR3 contains 17 residues. Germline values: CDR1 SGDLS, CDR2 YYNGEE. The CDR3 loop reads CASSDDRESSGANVLTF. Here the CDR3 DNA reads TGTGCCAGCAGCGACGACAGGGAGAGCTCTGGGGCCAACGTCCTGACTTTC.

The genes are TRBV30 and TRBJ1-4; 8 bases align to TRBD1. V lost 4 bases and J lost 7; bases outside the gene matches: 5. The CDR3 is 13 residues long. In germline, CDR1 is GTSNPN, CDR2 SVGIG (reference sequence). CDR3 coding DNA: TGTGCCTGGAACAGGGGGTCAGGTGAAAAACTGTTTTTT. Its translation is CAWNRGSGEKLFF.

The gene calls are TRBV6-6 and TRBJ2-1, with D perhaps TRBD2 (5 bases). This CDR3 has 16 amino acids. The V and J ends lost 2 bases and 0 bases respectively, with 11 bases between them. CDR1 is MNHNY, CDR2 SVGAGI, per germline (reference sequence). CDR3 DNA: TGTGCCAGCAGTTACCCCCTAGGGAGCTCCTACAATGAGCAGTTCTTC. Amino acids: CASSYPLGSSYNEQFF.

The chain recombines TRBV28 with TRBJ2-7; 9 positions match TRBD1. With 5 bases clipped from V and 5 bases from J, the junction kept 10 bases outside the gene matches. Germline CDR1 reads MDHEN; CDR2 reads SYDVKM. The CDR3 contains 15 residues. The chain's CDR3 is CASSTPGTGNNEQYF. CDR3 bases: TGTGCCAGCAGTACACCCGGGACAGGGAACAACGAGCAGTACTTC.

V usage is TRBV7-5 and J usage is TRBJ1-5; the D segment call TRBD1 is taken from the table without a DNA check. TRBV7-5 is described as a pseudogene. CDR3 length: 16 amino acids. DNA for the CDR3: TGTGCCAGAAGCTTAGCGCTCAGGGAAAGTTGGCAGCCCCAGCATTTT. It encodes CARSLALRESWQPQHF.

V usage is TRBV7-8 and J usage is TRBJ1-1; D remains ambiguous. The germline gives CDR1 SGHVS, CDR2 FQNEAQ. V lost 6 bases to trimming and J lost 1 base, with 9 bases between them. This CDR3 is built from 13 residues. CDR3 sequence reads: CASRAEGNTEAFF. CDR3 coding DNA: TGTGCCAGCAGGGCCGAGGGGAACACTGAAGCTTTCTTT.

The chain has TRBV7-3 and TRBJ2-1, with 10 bases matching TRBD1. The CDR3 consists of 14 residues. The V gene's germline CDR1 is SGHTA and CDR2 FQGTGA. Trimming took 4 bases from V and 9 from J; bases not matched to a gene: 6. This chain's CDR3 is CASSSGTGAREQFF. CDR3 DNA sequence: TGTGCCAGCAGCTCCGGGACAGGGGCGCGTGAGCAGTTCTTC. Drawing the rest from reference TRBV7-3 and TRBJ2-1, the complete variable domain is GAGVSQTPSNKVTEKGKYVELRCDPISGHTALYWYRQSLGQGPEFLIYFQGTGAADDSGLPNDRFFAVRPEGSVSTLKIQRTERGDSAVYLCASSSGTGAREQFFGPGTRLTVL.

V usage is TRBV30 and J usage is TRBJ1-2; TRBD1 might be the D (6 bases). This CDR3 is built from 12 residues. Trimming took off 3 bases at V and 7 bases at J, with 12 bases between the two ends. Germline V gene sequence: CDR1 GTSNPN, CDR2 SVGIG (reference sequence). The DNA for the CDR3 is TGTGCCTGGAGCGGTAGCAGGGGTGGCTACACCTTC. It translates to CAWSGSRGGYTF.

This chain connects TRBV5-1 to TRBJ2-7; TRBD1 might be the D (6 bases). Germline V gives CDR1 SGHRS, CDR2 YFSETQ. The V end was cut by 2 bases, the J end by 5 bases, with 11 bases between. This CDR3 is built from 13 residues. DNA for the CDR3: TGCGCCAGCAGCTTAACAGGGAACGACGAGCAGTACTTC. Its protein product is CASSLTGNDEQYF.

The V gene is TRBV19, the J gene TRBJ1-6; 7 bases are shared with TRBD1. In germline, CDR1 is LNHDA, CDR2 SQIVND (reference sequence). The J segment lost 2 bases and the V segment lost 3 bases, leaving 7 bases of the junction unmatched. The CDR3 has 17 amino acids. CDR3 sequence (DNA): TGTGCCAGTAGTATCCGACAGGGAAAGACCTATAATTCACCCCTCCACTTT. Amino acids: CASSIRQGKTYNSPLHF.

This clone was counted only a few times. This chain uses TRBV7-2 with TRBJ2-3; TRBD2 matches at 9 bases. The V and J ends lost 0 bases and 7 bases, in that order; junction bases with no gene match: 11. Germline CDR1 and CDR2: SGHTA and FQGNSA. The CDR3 runs 17 residues. CDR3 in DNA: TGTGCCAGCAGCTTAGCGTACAGCGGGGGGCCCATGAATACGCAGTATTTT. As protein: CASSLAYSGGPMNTQYF.

The chain couples TRBV30 to TRBJ2-1; TRBD2 is a possible D gene (6 bases). This CDR3 is 15 amino acids long. Germline V lookup: CDR1 GTSNPN, CDR2 SVGIG (reference sequence). V lost 3 bases, J lost 6 bases, and 18 bases lay in between. Written as DNA, the CDR3 is TGTGCCTGGAGGGGGGACTGGGGATTTTTCAATGAGCAGTTCTTC. Translation: CAWRGDWGFFNEQFF.

In the case of this clone: One junction end disagrees with the germline gene, perhaps due to a read error. The chain links TRBV28 to TRBJ1-1; D ambiguous. The CDR3 runs to 15 residues. CDR1 and CDR2 from the germline V gene are MDHEN and SYDVKM. CDR3 protein: CASSLASLSNAEAFF. The CDR3 DNA reads TGTGCCAGCAGTTTAGCGAGTCTGTCGAACGCTGAAGCTTTCTTT. Using reference TRBV28 and TRBJ1-1 for the parts outside the CDR3, the full variable domain is DVKVTQSSRYLVKRTGEKVFLECVQDMDHENMFWYRQDPGLGLRLIYFSYDVKMKEKGDIPEGYSVSREKKERFSLILESASTNQTSMYLCASSLASLSNAEAFFGQGTRLTVV.

This clone was observed once. V usage is TRBV7-2 and J usage is TRBJ2-1; 8 bases are shared with TRBD2. The J segment lost 6 bases and the V segment lost 6 bases, leaving 10 bases of the junction unmatched. CDR1 is SGHTA and CDR2 is FQGNSA in the germline V gene. This CDR3 has 15 residues. The CDR3 coding sequence is TGTGCCAGCAGTCCTCTAGCGGGTCCCTCCAATGAGCAGTTCTTC. It encodes CASSPLAGPSNEQFF. Supplemented by reference TRBV7-2 and TRBJ2-1, the full variable domain reads GAGVSQSPSNKVTEKGKDVELRCDPISGHTALYWYRQSLGQGLEFLIYFQGNSAPDKSGLPSDRFSAERTGGSVSTLTIQRTQQEDSAVYLCASSPLAGPSNEQFFGPGTRLTVL.

This clone was observed a handful of times. The chain carries TRBV15 and TRBJ2-7; TRBD1 matches 10 bases. The length of the CDR3 is 20 residues. Germline V gene sequence: CDR1 LNHNV, CDR2 YYDKDF (reference sequence). V gave up 1 base and J gave up 1 base; unmatched junction bases: 16. The CDR3, as DNA: TGTGCCACCAGCAGAGTCCCAATCCGACAGGGGGCGCTTACATCCTACGAGCAGTACTTC. Translation: CATSRVPIRQGALTSYEQYF.